The clone carrying this TCR beta chain has ten or more counts. Its specificity is unknown. It was the library that attached unique molecular identifiers to individual cDNA molecules. TCRdb independently ran MiXCR on the RACE reads; one entry per CDR3 protein. The sample gives under 200,000 distinct CDR3 sequences, about 14% of which show up once; about 1.7% is in the top ten. Time point: patch test 1, 2 weeks after DPC sensitization. Treatment in this sample: therapeutic diphenylcyclopropenone sensitization with weekly scalp DPC. Germline V gene lookup returns CDR1 SEHNR and CDR2 FQNEAQ (reference sequence). The CDR3 has 12 residues. Trimming cost V 5 bases and J 6 bases, with 8 bases left between them. This sample is part of a study of human T cells and chemical hapten exposure. Whole-study findings and limits: The presence of alopecia in the donors means their immune response may differ from healthy people's.

This sequence originates from a woman aged 25 to 39 with alopecia areata. Some clones in this sample may be carry-over from other donors' samples. This chain links TRBV7-9 with TRBJ2-1; D possibly corresponds to TRBD2 (5 bases). This specimen consisted of whole blood, obtained in connection with sensitization to the hapten diphenylcyclopropenone (DPC). The CDR3 DNA is TGTGCCAGCAGCACCCGGGGCAATGAGCAGTTCTTC. This gives the protein CASSTRGNEQFF.